This TCR beta chain is drawn from a study of tumor-infiltrating lymphocytes in glioblastoma multiforme (dated by TCRdb to the late 2010s). About the full investigation: To test whether intratumoral genomic heterogeneity fosters TIL diversity, the study jointly examined somatic mutations, TIL diversity and immune response activity.

TCRB libraries were constructed from RNA through three rounds of nested multiplex PCR following a modified ARM-PCR protocol with multiple V-beta primers and a C-beta primer. ProtoScript II Reverse Transcriptase and a C-beta primer were used to synthesize TCRB-specific cDNA from 0.45 to 0.55 ug total RNA. For the TCRB libraries, no unique molecular identifiers were described. In the third PCR, barcodes and adapters were added over approximately 24 cycles with Deep VentR (exo-) polymerase, and the 250-500 bp bands were then gel purified. An Illumina HiSeq 2500 generating 250 bp paired-end reads was used to sequence the TCRB libraries. In the paper's pipeline: Reads were cleaned with Trimmomatic, merged with FLASH, assigned V, D and J segments with MiGEC, and analyzed with VDJtools. Repertoire diversity was measured using the Shannon-Wiener diversity index, which was calculated with VDJtools. Through fastp at Q25 and MiXCR, TCRdb rebuilt clones from the public reads, retaining in-frame beta chains. Every CDR3 protein is listed once, alongside the most common genes and DNA of its rows. TCRdb's processing, not the authors' own work, is the source of the V and J calls. The table for this sample lists some 15,000 distinct CDR3 sequences; roughly 74% of them were counted only once. The top ten clonotypes cover just under 50% of the sample.

Reading from cysteine to phenylalanine, the CDR3 counts 16 amino acids. This entry keeps only the CDR3 DNA: 48 bases, framed from base 1. CDR1 and CDR2 are read off the germline V gene as MNHNS and SASEGT. With regard to this clonotype: Its antigen has not been determined. Per-base quality was not reported, and no clone a single base away is much larger than it.

The AllPrep DNA/RNA mini kit was used to purify genomic DNA and total RNA at the same time from each of the roughly 10 tumor samples. All RNA had OD 260/280 ratios above 1.9 and RNA integrity numbers above 6.5. General findings and caveats noted by the study authors: Because T cells carry unequal numbers of TCR transcripts, RNA-based TCR sequencing may distort clone frequencies. Generalizability is limited because the TCR and somatic mutation analysis included only one glioblastoma patient. T cells were not sorted into functional subsets, which the authors noted as a future improvement.

The specimen was brain tumor tissue. The chain is assembled from TRBV6-1 and TRBJ2-2, and 15 junction bases match TRBD2. This TCR derives from a male donor with glioblastoma. DNA sequence: TGTCCCGGCACCGGACTAGCGGGAGGGTGCACCGGGGAGCTGTTTTTT. Its translation reads: CPGTGLAGGCTGELFF.